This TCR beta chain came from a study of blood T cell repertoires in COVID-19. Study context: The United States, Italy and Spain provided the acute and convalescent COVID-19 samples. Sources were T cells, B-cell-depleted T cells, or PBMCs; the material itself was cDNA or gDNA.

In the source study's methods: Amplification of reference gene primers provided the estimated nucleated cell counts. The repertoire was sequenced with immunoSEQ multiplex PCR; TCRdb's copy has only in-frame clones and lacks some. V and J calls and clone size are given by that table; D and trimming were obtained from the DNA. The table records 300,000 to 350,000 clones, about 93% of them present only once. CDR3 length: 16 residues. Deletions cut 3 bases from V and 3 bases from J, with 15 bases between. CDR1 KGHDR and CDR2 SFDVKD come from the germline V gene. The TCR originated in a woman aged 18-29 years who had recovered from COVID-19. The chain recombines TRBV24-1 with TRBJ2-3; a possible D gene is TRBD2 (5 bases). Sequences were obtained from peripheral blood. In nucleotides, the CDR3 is TGTGCCACCAGTGATCCCAGGACGGCGGGTACAGATACGCAGTATTTT. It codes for CATSDPRTAGTDTQYF.